One TCR beta chain is described in this entry. Antigen unknown. In germline, CDR1 is MNHEY, CDR2 SVGAGI. The CDR3 has 14 amino acids. The V end lost 3 bases, the J end lost 4 bases, and 12 bases lay between the germline ends. The data originate from a study of cytomegalovirus exposure and HLA in healthy donors. The PCR ran on 60 Vbeta and 13 Jbeta primers. Source study methods: It was a later analysis that counted roughly 80 million unique TCR beta chains, of which around 11 million were shared. Here immunoSEQ multiplex PCR was the method, and the copy in TCRdb shows in-frame clones only, minus some. V and J calls and clone size are those listed in that table; D and trimming were worked out from the DNA. This table has around 200,000 clones, 70% appearing once. General study findings and limits: An analysis that came later showed most CMV-associated TCR beta chains appearing HLA-restricted. A link between a missense DCLRE1C variant and TCR beta V- and J-gene trimming emerged from a later analysis.

The chain carries TRBV6-5 and TRBJ2-5; the D gene is possibly TRBD1 (5 bases). The sample comprised PBMCs. This TCR was recovered from a man in his forties or fifties in good health and CMV-seropositive. The CDR3, as DNA: TGTGCCAGCAGTTATCTCAGGGTAGGAGAGACCCAGTACTTC. Encoded protein: CASSYLRVGETQYF.